This is a list of T cell receptor beta chains from one sample in a study of identical twins. TCRdb reprocessed the 5' RACE reads with MiXCR, giving one entry per CDR3 protein. In the table there are 600,000 to 850,000 distinct CDR3 sequences, over 15% of which are singletons. These data also featured in a second study, about T cells expressing NK-cell markers.

Input material: PBMCs. The receptors were sampled from a woman aged 18-30 years in good health. Each CDR3 is given with its conserved first and last residue. D genes are given only for firm matches. The size entry is marked missing in some rows and otherwise reads once, few, many or a size class.

>TRBD2|TRBJ2-3|TRBV11-2|NA
CASSLVGGRAPDTQYF
TGTGCCAGCAGCTTAGTGGGCGGGAGGGCCCCAGATACGCAGTATTTT
>TRBD2|TRBJ2-3|TRBV5-1|NA
CASSFEREGGSTDTQYF
TGCGCCAGCAGCTTCGAGCGGGAGGGAGGTAGCACAGATACGCAGTATTTT
>NA|TRBJ2-3|TRBV15|many
CATSRDGIGGDTQYF
TGTGCCACCAGCAGAGACGGGATTGGGGGAGATACGCAGTATTTT
>NA|TRBJ2-5|TRBV20-1|few
CSARASAETQYF
TGCAGTGCTAGGGCTAGCGCAGAGACCCAGTACTTC
>TRBD1|TRBJ2-1|TRBV5-6|few
CASSLRGQGTLRSYNEQFF
TGTGCCAGCAGCTTAAGGGGACAGGGGACCCTACGCTCCTACAATGAGCAGTTCTTC
>NA|TRBJ2-7|TRBV7-9|NA
CASGIYEQYF
TGTGCCAGCGGAATCTACGAGCAGTACTTC
>NA|TRBJ1-2|TRBV29-1|few
CSAPSRGNYGYTF
TGCAGCGCACCTTCTAGGGGGAACTATGGCTACACCTTC
>NA|TRBJ2-3|TRBV3-1|few
CASSQEGVLTDTQYF
TGTGCCAGCAGCCAAGAAGGTGTGCTCACAGATACGCAGTATTTT
>NA|TRBJ1-6|TRBV3-1|few
CASSQGTARDSPLHF
TGTGCCAGCAGCCAAGGGACAGCTCGGGATTCACCCCTCCACTTT
>TRBD1|TRBJ1-4|TRBV20-1|NA
CSAIPGQASEKLFF
TGCAGTGCTATCCCAGGACAGGCGAGTGAAAAACTGTTTTTT
>NA|TRBJ1-4|TRBV29-1|few
CSVVLATNEKLFF
TGCAGCGTTGTTTTGGCAACTAATGAAAAACTGTTTTTT
>NA|TRBJ1-1|TRBV10-3|few
CAISESMGSSTEAFF
TGTGCCATCAGTGAGTCGATGGGGAGTAGCACTGAAGCTTTCTTT
>TRBD2|TRBJ2-1|TRBV7-6|few
CASSLGGSAPNEQFF
TGTGCCAGCAGCTTAGGCGGGAGTGCCCCCAATGAGCAGTTCTTC
>NA|TRBJ2-5|TRBV20-1|few
CSARVPWNSGYMYF
TGCAGTGCTAGAGTTCCATGGAACAGCGGGTACATGTACTTC
>NA|TRBJ1-5|TRBV7-6|NA
CASSLGPRGNQPQHF
TGTGCCAGCAGCTTAGGACCCAGGGGTAATCAGCCCCAGCATTTT
>NA|TRBJ1-1|TRBV5-1|many
CASSLERNTEAFF
TGTGCCAGCAGCTTAGAAAGGAACACTGAAGCTTTCTTT
>TRBD1|TRBJ2-1|TRBV7-2|few
CASSLSGQGIRNEQFF
TGTGCCAGCAGCTTAAGCGGACAGGGGATCCGCAATGAGCAGTTCTTC
>NA|TRBJ1-4|TRBV12-3/TRBV12-4|NA
CASRRPTNEKLFF
TGTGCCAGCAGGCGCCCAACTAATGAAAAACTGTTTTTT
>NA|TRBJ2-1|TRBV7-2|few
CASSFEGPVEFF
TGTGCCAGCAGCTTTGAAGGGCCGGTGGAGTTCTTC
>NA|TRBJ1-6|TRBV6-5|few
CASSYSPQASGSPLHF
TGTGCCAGCAGTTACTCCCCGCAGGCGAGTGGCTCACCCCTCCACTTT
>NA|TRBJ1-1|TRBV29-1|few
CSVGWTNTEAFF
TGCAGCGTTGGGTGGACGAACACTGAAGCTTTCTTT
>TRBD2|TRBJ2-5|TRBV7-9|few
CASSFSLLAGSTQYF
TGTGCCAGCAGCTTTTCACTACTAGCGGGGTCCACCCAGTACTTC
>TRBD1|TRBJ1-3|TRBV12-3/TRBV12-4|few
CASSLVTGQGIYF
TGTGCCAGCAGTTTAGTCACCGGACAGGGCATATATTTT
>NA|TRBJ2-7|TRBV7-9|NA
CASSQSLEGEQYF
TGTGCCAGCAGCCAGTCCTTGGAGGGCGAGCAGTACTTC
>TRBD2|TRBJ2-2|TRBV7-2|NA
CASSSGLATNTGELFF
TGTGCCAGCAGCTCCGGACTAGCGACGAACACCGGGGAGCTGTTTTTT
>TRBD2|TRBJ2-7|TRBV5-5|few
CASSPRYGLADNEQYF
TGTGCCAGCAGCCCCCGTTACGGACTAGCGGATAACGAGCAGTACTTC
>NA|TRBJ2-7|TRBV4-1|few
CASSPGLVTPPYEQYF
TGCGCCAGCAGCCCAGGCTTGGTGACACCACCCTACGAGCAGTACTTC
>NA|TRBJ2-7|TRBV18|few
CASSPAQGLREQYF
TGTGCCAGCTCACCCGCCCAGGGCCTGCGGGAGCAGTACTTC
>NA|TRBJ2-3|TRBV11-3|NA
CASSLGLRLRTDTQYF
TGTGCCAGCAGCTTAGGCTTGCGACTCAGAACAGATACGCAGTATTTT
>NA|TRBJ2-1|TRBV12-3/TRBV12-4|NA
CASSLRGNEGNEQFF
TGTGCCAGCAGTTTACGGGGAAACGAAGGCAATGAGCAGTTCTTC
>NA|TRBJ2-7|TRBV10-3|many
CAISEPFGGSYEQYF
TGTGCCATCAGTGAGCCCTTCGGAGGGTCTTACGAGCAGTACTTC
>TRBD1|TRBJ1-6|TRBV6-1|many
CASSPQDRVNSPLHF
TGTGCCAGCAGTCCCCAGGACAGGGTTAATTCACCCCTCCACTTT
>NA|TRBJ1-2|TRBV5-1|NA
CASSLRTANYGYTF
TGCGCCAGCAGCTTACGGACGGCTAACTATGGCTACACCTTC
>NA|TRBJ1-2|TRBV4-1|few
CASSQDGRASGYTF
TGCGCCAGCAGCCAAGATGGGAGGGCGTCAGGCTACACCTTC
>NA|TRBJ2-7|TRBV7-9|NA
CASSQDQGFYEQYF
TGTGCCAGCAGTCAAGACCAGGGATTCTACGAGCAGTACTTC
>TRBD2|TRBJ2-5|TRBV24-1|once
CATSASGGTPETQYF
TGTGCCACCAGTGCTTCGGGGGGAACCCCCGAGACCCAGTACTTC
>NA|TRBJ1-5|TRBV3-1|few
CASSHGVGSGNQPQHF
TGTGCCAGCAGCCACGGGGTGGGCTCGGGCAATCAGCCCCAGCATTTT
>NA|TRBJ2-1|TRBV27|NA
CASSFQMGIGDNEQFF
TGTGCCAGCAGTTTCCAAATGGGGATAGGCGACAATGAGCAGTTCTTC
>NA|TRBJ2-2|TRBV29-1|NA
CRRFQGKNTGELFF
TGCAGAAGATTCCAGGGGAAGAACACCGGGGAGCTGTTTTTT
>NA|TRBJ1-1|TRBV21-1|NA
CASSKEGRGGGLPEAFF
TGTGCCAGCAGCAAAGAAGGGCGGGGAGGGGGACTACCTGAAGCTTTCTTT
>TRBD1|TRBJ2-5|TRBV20-1|NA
CSANRGQPKETQYF
TGCAGCGCAAACCGGGGACAGCCAAAAGAGACCCAGTACTTC
>NA|TRBJ1-2|TRBV12-3/TRBV12-4|NA
CASSLSGINSGYTF
TGTGCCAGCAGTTTATCAGGGATCAATAGTGGCTACACCTTC
>NA|TRBJ2-3|TRBV6-5|many
CASRLADTQYF
TGTGCCAGCAGATTAGCTGATACGCAGTATTTT
>NA|TRBJ1-5|TRBV5-1|few
CASSPGVSWDQPQHF
TGCGCCAGCAGCCCCGGCGTCAGCTGGGATCAGCCCCAGCATTTT
>NA|TRBJ2-1|TRBV2|once
CASRSGRKDNEQFF
TGTGCCAGCAGGTCGGGGCGCAAGGACAATGAGCAGTTCTTC
>NA|TRBJ1-5|TRBV10-3|once
CATDVGGNQPQHF
TGTGCCACCGACGTGGGAGGGAATCAGCCCCAGCATTTT
>NA|TRBJ2-1|TRBV12-3/TRBV12-4|NA
CASSLAPAGREQFF
TGTGCCAGCAGTTTAGCGCCGGCGGGGCGTGAGCAGTTCTTC
>TRBD1|TRBJ1-4|TRBV23-1|NA
CASSQNNRGCEKLFF
TGCGCCAGCAGTCAAAACAACAGGGGTTGTGAAAAACTGTTTTTT
>NA|TRBJ1-2|TRBV20-1|NA
CSASISGLPYTF
TGCAGTGCTAGTATCTCAGGTTTGCCCTACACCTTC
>NA|TRBJ2-7|TRBV7-9|NA
CASSPYNYEQYF
TGTGCCAGCAGCCCATACAACTACGAGCAGTACTTC